This T cell receptor beta chain is drawn from a study of blood T cell repertoires in COVID-19. Across the whole study: Specimens from acute and convalescent COVID-19 originated in the United States, Italy and Spain. The cDNA or gDNA used as material had been derived from T cells, B-cell-depleted T cells, or PBMCs.

This CDR3 is 14 amino acids long. CDR1 and CDR2 (germline): SGHDN, FVKESK. V was trimmed by 4 bases and J by 5 bases, leaving 14 bases between them. The protocol was immunoSEQ multiplex PCR, while the TCRdb copy is restricted to in-frame clones and leaves out a portion. This repertoire shows tens of thousands of clones, roughly 80% found once; its top ten account for about 16%. The sequenced sample was peripheral blood. The receptor was derived from a man at least 80 years old with active COVID-19. This rearrangement joins TRBV14 to TRBJ2-5, with unresolved D. The CDR3 DNA reads TGTGCCAGCAGCCCAATGGGCCTAACGGAGACCCAGTACTTC. It is translated as CASSPMGLTETQYF.